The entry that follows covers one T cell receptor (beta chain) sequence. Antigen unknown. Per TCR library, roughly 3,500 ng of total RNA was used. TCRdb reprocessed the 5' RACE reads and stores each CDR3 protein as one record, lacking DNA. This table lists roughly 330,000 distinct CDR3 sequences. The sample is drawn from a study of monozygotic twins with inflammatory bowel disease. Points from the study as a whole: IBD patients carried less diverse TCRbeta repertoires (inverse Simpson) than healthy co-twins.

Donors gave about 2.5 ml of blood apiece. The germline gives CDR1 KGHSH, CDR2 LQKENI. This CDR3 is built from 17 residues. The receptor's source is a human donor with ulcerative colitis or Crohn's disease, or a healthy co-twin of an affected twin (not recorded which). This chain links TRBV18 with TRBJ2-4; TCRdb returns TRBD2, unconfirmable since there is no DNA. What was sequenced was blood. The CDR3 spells CASSPPTSGDAKNIQYF.